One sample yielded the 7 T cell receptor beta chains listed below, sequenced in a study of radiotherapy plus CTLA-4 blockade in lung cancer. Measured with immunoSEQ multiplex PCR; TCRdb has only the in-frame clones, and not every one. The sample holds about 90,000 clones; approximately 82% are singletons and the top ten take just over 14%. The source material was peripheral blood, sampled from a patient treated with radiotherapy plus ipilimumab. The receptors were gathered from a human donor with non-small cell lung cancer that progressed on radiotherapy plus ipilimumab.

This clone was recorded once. The CDR3 is CASSRDGGLYEQYF. The CDR3 nucleotides are TGTGCCAGCAGTAGAGATGGGGGGCTCTACGAGCAGTACTTC. The V call is TRBV9, the J call TRBJ2-7; possibly TRBD1 or TRBD2 for D (6 bases each). The CDR3 is 14 amino acids. V lost 5 bases to trimming and J lost 3 bases, with 15 bases between them. Germline CDR1 SGDLS, CDR2 YYNGEE.

DNA for the CDR3: TGTGCCAGCAGTTTTGAACTAGCGGGAGTACCCTACGAGCAGTACTTC. It translates to CASSFELAGVPYEQYF. The V call is TRBV27, the J call TRBJ2-7; 11 positions match TRBD2. Trimming at V came to 3 bases and at J to 2 bases, leaving 6 bases not matched to a gene. The CDR3 runs 16 residues. CDR1 is MNHEY and CDR2 is SMNVEV in the germline V gene (reference sequence).

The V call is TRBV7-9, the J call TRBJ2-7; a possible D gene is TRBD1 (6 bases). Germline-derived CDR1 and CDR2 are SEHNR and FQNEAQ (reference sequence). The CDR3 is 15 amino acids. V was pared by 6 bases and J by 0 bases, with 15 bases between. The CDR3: CASRKTGADSYEQYF. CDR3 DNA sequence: TGTGCCAGCAGGAAGACAGGAGCGGACTCCTACGAGCAGTACTTC.

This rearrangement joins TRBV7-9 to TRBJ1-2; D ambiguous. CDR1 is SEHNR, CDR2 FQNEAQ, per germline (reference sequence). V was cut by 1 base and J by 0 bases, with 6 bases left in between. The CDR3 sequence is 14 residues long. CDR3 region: CASSLGAANYGYTF. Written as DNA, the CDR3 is TGTGCCAGCAGCTTAGGGGCGGCTAACTATGGCTACACCTTC. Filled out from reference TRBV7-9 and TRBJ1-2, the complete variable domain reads DTGVSQNPRHKITKRGQNVTFRCDPISEHNRLYWYRQTLGQGPEFLTYFQNEAQLEKSRLLSDRFSAERPKGSFSTLEIQRTEQGDSAMYLCASSLGAANYGYTFGSGTRLTVV.

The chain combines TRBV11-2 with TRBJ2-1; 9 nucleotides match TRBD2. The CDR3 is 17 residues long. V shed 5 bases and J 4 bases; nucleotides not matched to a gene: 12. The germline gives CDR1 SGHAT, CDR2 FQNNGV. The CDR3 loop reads CASSLVSSGALYNEQFF. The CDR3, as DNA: TGTGCCAGCAGCCTAGTATCTAGCGGGGCCCTGTACAATGAGCAGTTCTTC.

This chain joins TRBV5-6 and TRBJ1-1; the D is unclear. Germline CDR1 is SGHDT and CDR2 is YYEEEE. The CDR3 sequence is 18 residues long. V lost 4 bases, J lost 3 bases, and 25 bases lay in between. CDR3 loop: CASSPPSKLGIMDTEAFF. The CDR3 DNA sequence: TGTGCCAGCAGCCCCCCGAGTAAGTTGGGGATCATGGACACTGAAGCTTTCTTT.

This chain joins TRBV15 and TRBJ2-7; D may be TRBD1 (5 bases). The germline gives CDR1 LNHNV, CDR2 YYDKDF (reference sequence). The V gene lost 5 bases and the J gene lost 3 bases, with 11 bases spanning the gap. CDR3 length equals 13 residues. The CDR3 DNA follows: TGTGCCACCAGCCCGATTAGGGGCTACGAGCAGTACTTC. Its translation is CATSPIRGYEQYF.